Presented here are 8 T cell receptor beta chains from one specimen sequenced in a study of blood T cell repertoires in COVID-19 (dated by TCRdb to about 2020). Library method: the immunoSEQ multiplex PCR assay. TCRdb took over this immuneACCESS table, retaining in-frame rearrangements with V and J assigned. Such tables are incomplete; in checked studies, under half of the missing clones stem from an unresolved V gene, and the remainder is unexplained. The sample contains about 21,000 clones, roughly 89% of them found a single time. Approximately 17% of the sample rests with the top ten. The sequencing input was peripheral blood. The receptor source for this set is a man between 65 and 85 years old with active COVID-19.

In DNA, the CDR3 is TGTGCCAGCAGCTTGGGACTAGCGGGAGCAGATACGCAGTATTTT. It encodes CASSLGLAGADTQYF. This chain joins TRBV11-2 and TRBJ2-3, with 14 bases that match TRBD2. Germline lookup yields CDR1 SGHAT and CDR2 FQNNGV. V shed 3 bases, J shed 4 bases, and the junction held 0 bases outside the gene matches. The CDR3 runs to 15 residues.

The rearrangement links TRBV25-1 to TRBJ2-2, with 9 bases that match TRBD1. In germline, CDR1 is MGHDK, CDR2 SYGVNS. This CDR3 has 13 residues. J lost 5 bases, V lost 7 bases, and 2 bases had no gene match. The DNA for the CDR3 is TGTGCCAGCAACGACAGGGGGACCGGGGAGCTGTTTTTT. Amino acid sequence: CASNDRGTGELFF.

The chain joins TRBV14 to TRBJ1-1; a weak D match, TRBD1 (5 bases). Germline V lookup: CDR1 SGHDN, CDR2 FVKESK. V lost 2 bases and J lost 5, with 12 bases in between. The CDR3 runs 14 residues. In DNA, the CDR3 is TGTGCCAGCAGCCAATTGCGGGGGGAGACTGAAGCTTTCTTT. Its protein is CASSQLRGETEAFF.

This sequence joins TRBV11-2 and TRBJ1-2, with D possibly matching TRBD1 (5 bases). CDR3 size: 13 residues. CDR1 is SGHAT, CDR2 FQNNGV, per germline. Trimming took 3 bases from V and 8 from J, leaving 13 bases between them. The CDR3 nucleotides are TGTGCCAGCAGCTTCGCCTCAGGGTACGGCTACACCTTC. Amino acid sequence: CASSFASGYGYTF.

CDR3 loop: CASSAVTSGIGNEQFF. In DNA form, the CDR3 reads TGTGCCAGCAGTGCTGTGACTAGCGGGATCGGCAATGAGCAGTTCTTC. The chain joins TRBV27 to TRBJ2-1; 11 nucleotides line up with TRBD2. The CDR3 extends over 16 amino acids. Losses at the gene ends were 5 bases for V and 6 bases for J; bases not matched to a gene: 9. CDR1 is MNHEY, CDR2 SMNVEV, per germline (reference sequence).

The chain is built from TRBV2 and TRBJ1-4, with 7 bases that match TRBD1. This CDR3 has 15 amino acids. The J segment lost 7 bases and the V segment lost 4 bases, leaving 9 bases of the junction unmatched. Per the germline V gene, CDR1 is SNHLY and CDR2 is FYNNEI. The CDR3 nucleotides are TGTGCCAGCAGTGTCCTTACGGCAGGGGGTGAAAAACTGTTTTTT. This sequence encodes CASSVLTAGGEKLFF. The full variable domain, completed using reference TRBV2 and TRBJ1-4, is EPEVTQTPSHQVTQMGQEVILRCVPISNHLYFYWYRQILGQKVEFLVSFYNNEISEKSEIFDDQFSVERPDGSNFTLKIRSTKLEDSAMYFCASSVLTAGGEKLFFGSGTQLSVL.

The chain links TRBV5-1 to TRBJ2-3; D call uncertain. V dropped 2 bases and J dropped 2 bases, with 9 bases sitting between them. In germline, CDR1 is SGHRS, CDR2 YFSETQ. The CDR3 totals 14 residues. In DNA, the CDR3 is TGCGCCAGCAGCTTCGATCAACTCACAGATACGCAGTATTTT. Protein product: CASSFDQLTDTQYF.

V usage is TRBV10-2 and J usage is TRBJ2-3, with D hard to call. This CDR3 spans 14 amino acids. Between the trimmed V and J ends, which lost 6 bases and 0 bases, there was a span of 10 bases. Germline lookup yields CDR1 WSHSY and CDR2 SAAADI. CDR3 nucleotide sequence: TGCGCCAGCAGGTGGGCGCTGAGCACAGATACGCAGTATTTT. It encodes CASRWALSTDTQYF.